One sample yielded the 19 T cell receptor beta chains listed below, sequenced in a study of chemoradiotherapy in HPV16-positive cancers (dated by TCRdb to 2021 to 2024). Libraries were made using the immunoSEQ multiplex PCR assay. Not all clones reach the TCRdb copy of this immuneACCESS table, which keeps in-frame sequences only. Checked studies attribute under half of the gap to unresolved V genes and leave the rest unexplained. In all, the sample holds over 10,000 clones, and approximately 80% of those were seen once. The ten most abundant clones make up about 1.4% of the sample. This specimen was taken from a patient who underwent chemoradiotherapy. The receptors were gathered from a human donor with HPV-associated anogenital cancer.

This clone occurred a few times. The J gene is TRBJ2-3, the V gene TRBV7-9, with D hard to call. In germline, CDR1 is SEHNR, CDR2 FQNEAQ (reference sequence). The CDR3 is made up of 12 amino acids. V lost 2 bases and J lost 4, with 4 bases in between. The CDR3 loop reads CASSLKADTQYF. In DNA, the CDR3 is TGTGCCAGCAGCTTAAAAGCAGATACGCAGTATTTT.

The table lists this clone with a count of one. This chain connects TRBV7-3 to TRBJ1-2; no firm D call. CDR1 and CDR2 from the germline V gene are SGHTA and FQGTGA. Between the trimmed V and J ends, which lost 3 bases and 6 bases, there was a span of 8 bases. The length of the CDR3 is 12 residues. The CDR3 sequence: CASSFGDDGYTF. In DNA, the CDR3 is TGTGCCAGCAGCTTCGGTGACGATGGCTACACCTTC.

J is TRBJ1-2 and V is TRBV2; D is unresolved. CDR3 size: 11 residues. Germline CDR1 SNHLY, CDR2 FYNNEI. The V gene lost 0 bases and the J gene lost 5 bases, with 1 base spanning the gap. CDR3 DNA: TGTGCCAGCAGTGAAGCTTATGGCTACACCTTC. Its protein is CASSEAYGYTF.

This chain connects TRBV18 to TRBJ2-2; a possible D gene is TRBD1 (6 bases). CDR1 and CDR2 from the germline V gene are KGHSH and LQKENI. Trimming pared 1 base from V and 5 bases from J, leaving 11 bases between. The CDR3 covers 15 residues. The CDR3 is CASSPRGQGTGELFF. DNA for the CDR3: TGTGCCAGCTCACCACGGGGCCAGGGGACCGGGGAGCTGTTTTTT. The full variable domain, with the rest looked up from reference TRBV18 and TRBJ2-2, is NAGVMQNPRHLVRRRGQEARLRCSPMKGHSHVYWYRQLPEEGLKFMVYLQKENIIDESGMPKERFSAEFPKEGPSILRIQQVVRGDSAAYFCASSPRGQGTGELFFGEGSRLTVL.

The rearrangement joins TRBV12-5 to TRBJ1-2, with D possibly TRBD1 on 6 matching bases. CDR3 size: 13 residues. From germline, CDR1 is LGHNT and CDR2 FRNRAP. V dropped 6 bases and J dropped 10 bases, with 18 bases sitting between them. CDR3 sequence reads: CASGPDWTDYYTF. CDR3 DNA sequence: TGTGCTAGTGGCCCGGATTGGACAGACTACTACACCTTC.

The chain employs TRBV5-6 and TRBJ2-7; 7 nucleotides agree with TRBD1. The CDR3 extends over 16 amino acids. V was clipped by 6 bases and J by 1 base; unmatched bases: 13. CDR1 and CDR2 from the germline V gene are SGHDT and YYEEEE. The CDR3 DNA follows: TGTGCCAGCAAGAAACAGGGGACCCGGACGTCCTACGAGCAGTACTTC. Translated: CASKKQGTRTSYEQYF.

This chain uses TRBV14 with TRBJ1-2; D call uncertain. Trimming removed 4 bases from V and 7 bases from J, with 13 bases in between. CDR3 length: 13 amino acids. Germline CDR1 and CDR2: SGHDN and FVKESK. The CDR3 reads CASSPRGGLGYTF. As DNA, the CDR3 is TGTGCCAGCAGCCCACGGGGAGGGCTTGGCTACACCTTC.

The gene calls are TRBV11-2 and TRBJ2-6; D is unclear. The CDR3 covers 13 residues. Looked up from germline, CDR1 is SGHAT and CDR2 is FQNNGV. V was trimmed by 5 bases and J by 1 base, leaving 3 bases between them. The DNA of the CDR3 is TGTGCCAGCAGCCCGTCTGGGGCCAACGTCCTGACTTTC. Residues: CASSPSGANVLTF.

The rearrangement joins TRBV12-5 to TRBJ2-7, with 8 bases identical to TRBD1. The V gene end was trimmed by 5 bases and the J gene end by 4 bases; junction bases not matched to a gene: 13. Germline V CDR1 and CDR2: LGHNT, FRNRAP. The CDR3 loop spans 16 amino acids. In DNA form, the CDR3 reads TGTGCTAGTGGTCACTTTAGCTCCAGGGGGCTGTACGAGCAGTACTTC. This translates into CASGHFSSRGLYEQYF.

The chain combines TRBV29-1 with TRBJ1-3; D is unresolved. CDR3 size: 13 residues. V was shortened by 5 bases and J by 0 bases, with 8 bases between the two germline ends. Germline CDR1 and CDR2: SQVTM and ANQGSEA. As DNA, the CDR3 is TGCAGCGTTTACGGGTACTCTGGAAACACCATATATTTT. Translating gives CSVYGYSGNTIYF.

The chain links TRBV7-2 to TRBJ2-7, with D perhaps matching TRBD2 (5 bases). Trimming left V 1 base short and J 3 bases short, with 13 bases between. The CDR3 runs 15 residues. CDR1 and CDR2 from the germline V gene are SGHTA and FQGNSA. This CDR3 is CASSLDGLGFYEQYF. CDR3 sequence (DNA): TGTGCCAGCAGCTTAGATGGACTCGGGTTCTACGAGCAGTACTTC.

This chain links TRBV6-5 with TRBJ2-1, with 11 bases that match TRBD2. The V gene end was trimmed by 6 bases and the J gene end by 8 bases; junction bases not matched to a gene: 9. Germline V gene data show CDR1 as MNHEY and CDR2 as SVGAGI. The CDR3 extends over 15 amino acids. CDR3: CASSVLAGDSDEQFF. The CDR3 bases are TGTGCCAGCAGCGTACTAGCGGGGGATTCGGATGAGCAGTTCTTC.

The chain combines TRBV6-1 with TRBJ1-5; weak D call: TRBD1 (5 bases). Germline assignment: CDR1 MNHNS and CDR2 SASEGT. The CDR3 sequence is 14 residues long. Between the trimmed V and J ends, which lost 5 bases and 3 bases, there was a span of 11 bases. CDR3 region: CASSSGAYNQPQHF. CDR3 in DNA: TGTGCCAGCAGTTCCGGGGCCTACAATCAGCCCCAGCATTTT.

The V call is TRBV11-2, the J call TRBJ2-1; D unresolved. Per germline, CDR1 SGHAT and CDR2 FQNNGV. With 3 bases removed from V and 5 bases from J, the gap between germline ends came to 2 bases. The CDR3 contains 11 residues. The CDR3 nucleotides read TGTGCCAGCAGCTTTAACAATGAGCAGTTCTTC. Residues: CASSFNNEQFF.

This chain links TRBV18 with TRBJ2-7, with a possible D match to TRBD1 (6 bases). This CDR3 comprises 13 residues. Germline V gives CDR1 KGHSH, CDR2 LQKENI. Trimming cost V 3 bases and J 4 bases, with 10 bases left between them. The CDR3: CASSPPGEYEQYF. The CDR3 DNA sequence: TGTGCCAGCTCACCCCCAGGGGAGTACGAGCAGTACTTC.

This clone was recorded a few times. The J gene is TRBJ2-2, the V gene TRBV7-3; D gene uncertain. CDR1 and CDR2 from the germline V gene are SGHTA and FQGTGA. This CDR3 is 12 amino acids long. Deletions cut 5 bases from V and 5 bases from J, with 6 bases between. CDR3 coding DNA: TGTGCCAGCAGCGATTTTACCGGGGAGCTGTTTTTT. Amino acids: CASSDFTGELFF.

The sample holds one count of this clone. The chain employs TRBV11-3 and TRBJ1-2; D is unclear. Per germline, CDR1 SGHNT and CDR2 YENEEA. This CDR3 comprises 14 residues. Trimming shortened V by 4 bases and J by 0 bases, and 9 bases separated the two germline ends. The CDR3 protein is CASSSTGPNYGYTF. The CDR3 DNA follows: TGTGCCAGCAGCTCCACCGGCCCTAACTATGGCTACACCTTC.

The rearrangement joins TRBV5-1 to TRBJ2-7, with 11 bases lining up with TRBD2. Germline assignment: CDR1 SGHRS and CDR2 YFSETQ. The CDR3 is made up of 15 amino acids. V lost 4 bases to trimming and J lost 3 bases; unmatched junction nucleotides: 6. CDR3 coding DNA: TGCGCCAGCAGCCCATCTAGCGGGGGGATCTACGAGCAGTACTTC. Residues: CASSPSSGGIYEQYF.

This clone came up once. V is TRBV10-3 and J is TRBJ2-3, with 8 nucleotides matching TRBD1. Germline V lookup: CDR1 ENHRY, CDR2 SYGVKD. V trimming: 3 bases; J trimming: 3 bases; junction bases outside the gene matches: 11. The CDR3 runs 17 residues. CDR3 sequence (DNA): TGTGCCATCAGTGAACCCCGGACAGGGACGCCAACAGATACGCAGTATTTT. The encoded protein is CAISEPRTGTPTDTQYF.